A single sample is the source of the 32 T cell receptor beta chains below, sequenced in a study of spatial heterogeneity in lung cancer. Study-level findings and limits: It was found that expanded intratumoral alpha and beta TCR counts tracked tumor mutation counts.

MiXCR, run by TCRdb on the 5' RACE reads, gives a single entry per CDR3 protein. The sample has about 7,200 distinct CDR3 sequences; about 10% are singletons. The time point: sample taken at primary tumor resection. These TCRs' antigens remain unknown. The source material was lung tumor tissue, sampled at surgery. Source of these receptors: a female donor with early-stage non-small cell lung cancer.

This clonotype was found a few times. This rearrangement joins TRBV20-1 to TRBJ2-3; 8 bases map to TRBD2. V dropped 4 bases and J dropped 1; count of bases not matched to a gene: 4. CDR1 is DFQATT and CDR2 is SNEGSKA in the germline V gene (reference sequence). The CDR3 runs to 14 residues. The CDR3 coding sequence is TGCAGTGCTACTTCGCGGGGGGGCACAGATACGCAGTATTTT. Translation: CSATSRGGTDTQYF.

This clonotype is deemed medium-sized. The gene calls are TRBV5-1 and TRBJ2-3, with a weak D call TRBD2 (6 bases). The ends were cut back, 2 bases at V and 3 bases at J, with 13 bases in the middle. CDR3 length: 15 residues. Looked up from germline, CDR1 is SGHRS and CDR2 is YFSETQ. CDR3 in DNA: TGCGCCAGCAGCTTTGGCGGGGCCCCAACAGATACGCAGTATTTT. Encoded protein: CASSFGGAPTDTQYF.

This clonotype is labeled as medium-sized. The V and J genes are TRBV4-3 and TRBJ1-2; perhaps TRBD1 as D (5 bases). This CDR3 has 16 amino acids. Per germline, CDR1 LGHNA and CDR2 YSLEER. V was trimmed by 0 bases and J by 4 bases, leaving 15 bases between them. The CDR3 spells CASSQDPLGTVYGYTF. The CDR3 bases are TGCGCCAGCAGCCAAGATCCGCTGGGGACGGTCTATGGCTACACCTTC.

The genes are TRBV2 and TRBJ1-5, with 10 bases aligning to TRBD1. Per the germline V gene, CDR1 is SNHLY and CDR2 is FYNNEI. This CDR3 comprises 15 residues. The V gene end was trimmed by 6 bases and the J gene end by 0 bases; junction bases not matched to a gene: 2. For the CDR3, the DNA is TGTGCCAGCAGGAGGGACAGGGGTAGCAATCAGCCCCAGCATTTT. Protein sequence: CASRRDRGSNQPQHF.

This chain links TRBV28 with TRBJ2-7; tentatively, D is TRBD1 or TRBD2 (5 bases each). The V gene lost 2 bases and the J gene lost 2 bases, with 13 bases spanning the gap. This CDR3 has 15 amino acids. Germline CDR1 MDHEN, CDR2 SYDVKM. CDR3 coding DNA: TGTGCCAGCAGTTTAGGTTCGGGGACGGCCTACGAGCAGTACTTC. It yields the protein CASSLGSGTAYEQYF. The full variable domain, rest sourced from reference TRBV28 and TRBJ2-7, is DVKVTQSSRYLVKRTGEKVFLECVQDMDHENMFWYRQDPGLGLRLIYFSYDVKMKEKGDIPEGYSVSREKKERFSLILESASTNQTSMYLCASSLGSGTAYEQYFGPGTRLTVT.

The rearrangement uses TRBV7-9 and TRBJ2-5, with D unresolved. V gave up 3 bases and J gave up 1 base, with 9 bases separating them. The CDR3 sequence is 14 residues long. Germline assignment: CDR1 SEHNR and CDR2 FQNEAQ (reference sequence). The DNA for the CDR3 is TGTGCCAGCAGCTTCGACACGATCCAAGAGACCCAGTACTTC. This codes for CASSFDTIQETQYF.

This clonotype was seen a few times. The chain joins TRBV4-1 to TRBJ2-3, with 8 positions matching TRBD2. From germline, CDR1 is MGHRA and CDR2 YSYEKL. Trimming at V came to 3 bases and at J to 2 bases, leaving 4 bases not matched to a gene. There are 15 residues in the CDR3. CDR3 coding DNA: TGCGCCAGCAGCCAGGGACTAGGTGACACAGATACGCAGTATTTT. This encodes CASSQGLGDTDTQYF.

This clonotype was seen a few times. The V call is TRBV29-1, the J call TRBJ2-7; 8 positions match TRBD2. This CDR3 comprises 13 residues. The V gene's germline CDR1 is SQVTM and CDR2 ANQGSEA. V gave up 6 bases and J gave up 6 bases; unmatched junction bases: 10. The chain's CDR3 is CSVAGGSNAEQYF. The CDR3 DNA follows: TGCAGCGTCGCGGGGGGCAGCAACGCCGAGCAGTACTTC.

This clonotype is deemed medium-sized (0.01 to 0.1%). The V gene is TRBV10-2, the J gene TRBJ2-1; weak D call: TRBD2 (6 bases). V gave up 8 bases and J gave up 4 bases, with 12 bases separating them. Per the germline V gene, CDR1 is WSHSY and CDR2 is SAAADI. The CDR3 spans 13 residues. CDR3 DNA sequence: TGCGCCAGCCGCGGTAGCGGATACAATGAGCAGTTCTTC. It encodes CASRGSGYNEQFF.

This clonotype qualifies as medium-sized (0.01 to 0.1%). The chain uses TRBV5-5 and TRBJ1-3, with 9 bases matching TRBD1. This CDR3 comprises 14 residues. Germline trimming cut 3 bases from V and 8 bases from J; bases unmatched to any gene: 6. CDR1 is SGHKS and CDR2 is YYEKEE in the germline V gene (reference sequence). The CDR3: CASSWWTGADTIYF. The CDR3 coding sequence is TGTGCCAGCAGCTGGTGGACAGGGGCAGACACCATATATTTT.

This clonotype qualifies as medium-sized. The V gene is TRBV6-2 or TRBV6-3, the J gene TRBJ1-5; D possibly corresponds to TRBD1 (6 bases). Trimming cost V 4 bases and J 7 bases, with 11 bases left between them. The CDR3 extends over 13 amino acids. Per germline, CDR1 MNHEY and CDR2 SVGEGT. CDR3 region: CASSSGHEQPQHF. The CDR3 DNA sequence: TGTGCCAGCAGTTCGGGACACGAGCAGCCCCAGCATTTT.

This clonotype has more than one count but fewer than ten. The rearrangement links TRBV30 to TRBJ2-1; 8 bases map to TRBD2. In germline, CDR1 is GTSNPN, CDR2 SVGIG (reference sequence). The ends lost 3 bases at V and 9 bases at J; junction bases unmatched: 7. The CDR3 spans 13 residues. As DNA, the CDR3 is TGTGCCTGGAGCCGGACTAGCTGGCCTGAGCAGTTCTTC. It is translated as CAWSRTSWPEQFF.

V and J are TRBV11-2 and TRBJ2-5; D ambiguous. CDR1 and CDR2 from the germline V gene are SGHAT and FQNNGV. The CDR3 loop spans 12 amino acids. V lost 0 bases to trimming and J lost 5 bases, with 4 bases between them. The CDR3 region is CASSLERETQYF. The CDR3 DNA is TGTGCCAGCAGCTTAGAGAGGGAGACCCAGTACTTC.

The chain employs TRBV6-5 and TRBJ2-3; TRBD2 agrees at 9 bases. CDR3 length: 16 amino acids. J gave up 0 bases and V 2 bases, and 3 bases lay outside the gene matches. The germline V gene encodes CDR1 MNHEY and CDR2 SVGAGI. The CDR3 protein is CASSYRLAGSTDTQYF. For the CDR3, the DNA is TGTGCCAGCAGTTACAGGCTAGCGGGGAGCACAGATACGCAGTATTTT.

The chain is built from TRBV28 and TRBJ2-2; the match to TRBD2 covers 9 bases. J lost 2 bases, V lost 2 bases, and 9 bases had no gene match. The CDR3 has 18 residues. Germline values: CDR1 MDHEN, CDR2 SYDVKM. In nucleotides, the CDR3 is TGTGCCAGCAGTTTACCCCCTGGCGGGGGGGGCAACACCGGGGAGCTGTTTTTT. Protein product: CASSLPPGGGGNTGELFF.

Many counts were recorded for this clonotype. The V and J genes are TRBV3-1 and TRBJ1-4; TRBD1 matches at 8 bases. CDR1 and CDR2 (germline): LGHDT, YNNKEL (reference sequence). The V segment lost 4 bases and the J segment 7 bases; nucleotides outside the gene matches: 2. This CDR3 has 13 residues. The CDR3 region has the DNA TGTGCCAGCAGCCTGGACAGGGTTGAAAAACTGTTTTTT. Amino acids: CASSLDRVEKLFF. Full variable domain (missing parts from reference TRBV3-1 and TRBJ1-4): DTAVSQTPKYLVTQMGNDKSIKCEQNLGHDTMYWYKQDSKKFLKIMFSYNNKELIINETVPNRFSPKSPDKAHLNLHINSLELGDSAVYFCASSLDRVEKLFFGSGTQLSVL.

This clonotype was detected a few times. This chain joins TRBV7-8 and TRBJ2-3; D is undetermined. V dropped 1 base and J dropped 5 bases, with 7 bases sitting between them. In germline, CDR1 is SGHVS, CDR2 FQNEAQ. The CDR3 spans 13 residues. The CDR3 here is CASSLEWVDTQYF. The CDR3 coding sequence is TGTGCCAGCAGCTTAGAGTGGGTAGATACGCAGTATTTT.

Many counts were recorded for this clonotype. The rearrangement links TRBV3-1 to TRBJ2-7; D is possibly TRBD2 (7 bases). Deletions cut 4 bases from V and 3 bases from J, with 16 bases between. CDR3 length: 15 residues. Germline values: CDR1 LGHDT, CDR2 YNNKEL (reference sequence). DNA of the CDR3: TGTGCCAGCAGCCGCAGCAGGGGAGGGTTCTACGAGCAGTACTTC. Translated: CASSRSRGGFYEQYF.

This clonotype is medium-sized within its sample. This chain joins TRBV2 and TRBJ2-1; the D gene is possibly TRBD2 (5 bases). Trimming shortened V by 6 bases and J by 1 base, and 13 bases separated the two germline ends. In germline, CDR1 is SNHLY, CDR2 FYNNEI. This CDR3 spans 15 amino acids. The CDR3 loop reads CASRKLVRSYNEQFF. The CDR3 nucleotides are TGTGCCAGCAGAAAACTAGTGCGGTCCTACAATGAGCAGTTCTTC. Supplemented by reference TRBV2 and TRBJ2-1, the full variable domain reads EPEVTQTPSHQVTQMGQEVILRCVPISNHLYFYWYRQILGQKVEFLVSFYNNEISEKSEIFDDQFSVERPDGSNFTLKIRSTKLEDSAMYFCASRKLVRSYNEQFFGPGTRLTVL.

V is TRBV29-1 and J is TRBJ2-7, with D tentatively TRBD1 (5 bases). This CDR3 spans 13 amino acids. Germline V gene data show CDR1 as SQVTM and CDR2 as ANQGSEA. The V end lost 6 bases, the J end lost 2 bases, and 14 bases lay between the germline ends. In nucleotides, the CDR3 is TGCAGCGTGAAAAGGGGAACGACCTACGAGCAGTACTTC. This gives the protein CSVKRGTTYEQYF.

This clonotype qualifies as medium-sized (0.01 to 0.1%). This chain links TRBV20-1 with TRBJ1-6; D is unclear. The germline gives CDR1 DFQATT, CDR2 SNEGSKA (reference sequence). This CDR3 has 16 residues. V was shortened by 1 base and J by 0 bases, with 10 bases between the two germline ends. For the CDR3, the DNA is TGCAGTGCTAGAGGGACGTTAAGCTCCTATAATTCACCCCTCCACTTT. Amino acids: CSARGTLSSYNSPLHF.

By share, this clonotype counts as medium-sized. J is TRBJ1-1 and V is TRBV9, with no clear D. V was trimmed by 0 bases and J by 5 bases, leaving 8 bases between them. Germline lookup yields CDR1 SGDLS and CDR2 YYNGEE. The CDR3 is 13 amino acids. CDR3 amino acids: CASSVGGYTEAFF. In nucleotides, the CDR3 is TGTGCCAGCAGCGTAGGAGGGTATACTGAAGCTTTCTTT. Supplemented by reference TRBV9 and TRBJ1-1, the full variable domain reads DSGVTQTPKHLITATGQRVTLRCSPRSGDLSVYWYQQSLDQGLQFLIQYYNGEERAKGNILERFSAQQFPDLHSELNLSSLELGDSALYFCASSVGGYTEAFFGQGTRLTVV.

The table lists this clonotype with many counts. The rearrangement links TRBV2 to TRBJ1-2; D gene uncertain. Germline V gene data show CDR1 as SNHLY and CDR2 as FYNNEI. V was pared by 10 bases and J by 4 bases, with 13 bases between. The CDR3 contains 12 residues. CDR3 bases: TGTGCCACCAGATTGGTTCTCTATGGCTACACCTTC. This sequence encodes CATRLVLYGYTF.

The CDR3 protein is CASSSGTSGAETQYF. The CDR3 DNA reads as TGTGCCAGCAGTTCCGGGACTAGCGGGGCAGAGACCCAGTACTTC. The V gene is TRBV7-3, the J gene TRBJ2-5; 13 bases match TRBD2. The length of the CDR3 is 15 residues. CDR1 and CDR2 from the germline V gene are SGHTA and FQGTGA. V gave up 6 bases and J gave up 4 bases; unmatched junction bases: 5. Combining the CDR3 with reference TRBV7-3 and TRBJ2-5 gives the whole variable domain GAGVSQTPSNKVTEKGKYVELRCDPISGHTALYWYRQSLGQGPEFLIYFQGTGAADDSGLPNDRFFAVRPEGSVSTLKIQRTERGDSAVYLCASSSGTSGAETQYFGPGTRLLVL.

Sample share makes this clonotype medium-sized (0.01 to 0.1%). V and J are TRBV5-1 and TRBJ1-6, with D perhaps TRBD1 (6 bases). The CDR3 consists of 16 residues. Germline V gene data show CDR1 as SGHRS and CDR2 as YFSETQ. V was trimmed by 0 bases and J by 8 bases, leaving 15 bases between them. The CDR3 spells CASSLATGRADSPLHF. The CDR3 bases are TGCGCCAGCAGCTTGGCGACAGGCCGTGCGGATTCACCCCTCCACTTT.

By sample share, this clonotype is medium-sized (0.01 to 0.1%). The V and J genes are TRBV7-2 and TRBJ1-2; no clear D. The CDR3 has 15 residues. Germline V gene sequence: CDR1 SGHTA, CDR2 FQGNSA. V gave up 5 bases and J gave up 4 bases, with 17 bases separating them. The CDR3 region is CASSTRTGRAYGYTF. CDR3 in DNA: TGTGCCAGCAGCACGAGGACCGGAAGGGCCTATGGCTACACCTTC.

The rearrangement joins TRBV27 to TRBJ2-2, with D unresolved. V was shortened by 8 bases and J by 4 bases, with 8 bases between the two germline ends. This CDR3 is built from 12 residues. Germline lookup yields CDR1 MNHEY and CDR2 SMNVEV (reference sequence). CDR3: CASAGITGELFF. DNA of the CDR3: TGTGCCAGCGCTGGGATCACCGGGGAGCTGTTTTTT.

This clonotype is judged medium-sized. The rearrangement links TRBV2 to TRBJ2-5, with 10 bases identical to TRBD2. This CDR3 is built from 18 residues. Germline-derived CDR1 and CDR2 are SNHLY and FYNNEI. V dropped 1 base and J dropped 2; count of bases not matched to a gene: 10. This CDR3 reads CASSEDFLAGETQETQYF. CDR3 nucleotides: TGTGCCAGCAGTGAAGATTTTCTAGCGGGGGAAACACAAGAGACCCAGTACTTC.

This chain links TRBV2 with TRBJ1-1; 8 positions agree with TRBD1. CDR3 length: 15 amino acids. Trimming at V came to 6 bases and at J to 1 base, leaving 7 bases not matched to a gene. The germline V gene has CDR1 SNHLY and CDR2 FYNNEI. CDR3 loop: CASRRETGENTEAFF. The DNA for the CDR3 is TGTGCCAGCAGGAGAGAGACAGGGGAGAACACTGAAGCTTTCTTT.

CDR3 sequence (DNA): TGTGCCAGCACCTCTTCCCGACGTGCAGATACGCAGTATTTT. Encoded protein: CASTSSRRADTQYF. V gene TRBV12-3 or TRBV12-4 combines with J gene TRBJ2-3, with D unclear. Trimming cost V 7 bases and J 4 bases, with 15 bases left between them. The CDR3 length is 14 residues.

This clonotype was seen a handful of times. The V gene is TRBV5-6, the J gene TRBJ2-2; 7 positions agree with TRBD1. The germline V gene has CDR1 SGHDT and CDR2 YYEEEE. The CDR3 extends over 13 amino acids. J was trimmed by 6 bases and V by 2 bases; bases with no gene match: 1. CDR3: CASSLGGAGELFF. CDR3 nucleotide sequence: TGTGCCAGCAGCTTAGGGGGCGCCGGGGAGCTGTTTTTT.

This clonotype was counted at least ten times. The gene calls are TRBV7-8 and TRBJ2-3, with D unclear. Per germline, CDR1 SGHVS and CDR2 FQNEAQ. V shed 3 bases and J shed 2 bases, with 12 bases lying between them. This CDR3 has 15 residues. The CDR3 bases are TGTGCCAGCAGCTTCGGATTAGGGTACACAGATACGCAGTATTTT. Amino acid sequence: CASSFGLGYTDTQYF.